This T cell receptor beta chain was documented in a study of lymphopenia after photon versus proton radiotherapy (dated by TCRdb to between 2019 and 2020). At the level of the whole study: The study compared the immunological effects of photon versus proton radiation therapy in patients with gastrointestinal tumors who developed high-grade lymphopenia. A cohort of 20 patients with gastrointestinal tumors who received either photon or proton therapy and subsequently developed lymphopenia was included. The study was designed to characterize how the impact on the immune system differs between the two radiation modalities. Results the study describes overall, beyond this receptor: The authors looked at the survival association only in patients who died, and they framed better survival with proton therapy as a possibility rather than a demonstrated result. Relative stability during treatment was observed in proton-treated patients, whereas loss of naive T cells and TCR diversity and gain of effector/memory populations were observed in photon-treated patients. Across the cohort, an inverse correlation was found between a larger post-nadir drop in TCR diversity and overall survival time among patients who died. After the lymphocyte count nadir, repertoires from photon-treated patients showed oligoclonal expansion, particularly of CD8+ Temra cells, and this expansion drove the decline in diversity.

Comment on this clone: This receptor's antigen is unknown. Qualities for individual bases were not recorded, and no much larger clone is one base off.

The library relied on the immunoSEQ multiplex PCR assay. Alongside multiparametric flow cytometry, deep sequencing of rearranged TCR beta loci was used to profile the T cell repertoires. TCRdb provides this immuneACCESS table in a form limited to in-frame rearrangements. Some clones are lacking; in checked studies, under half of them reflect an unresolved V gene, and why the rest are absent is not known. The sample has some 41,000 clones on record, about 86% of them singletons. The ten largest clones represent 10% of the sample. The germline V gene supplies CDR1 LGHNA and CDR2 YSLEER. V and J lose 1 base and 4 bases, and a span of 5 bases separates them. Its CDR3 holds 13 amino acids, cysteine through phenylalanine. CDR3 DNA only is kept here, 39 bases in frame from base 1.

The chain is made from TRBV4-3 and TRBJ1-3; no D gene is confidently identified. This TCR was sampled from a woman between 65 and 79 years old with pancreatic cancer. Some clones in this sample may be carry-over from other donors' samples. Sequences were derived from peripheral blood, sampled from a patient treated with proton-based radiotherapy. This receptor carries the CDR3 CASSQAPGNTIYF. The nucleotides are TGCGCCAGCAGCCAAGCCCCCGGAAACACCATATATTTT.